This T cell receptor (beta chain) was recorded in a study of monozygotic twins with inflammatory bowel disease. The study's findings and limits: It was not supported that a single strong signal or clonotype was associated with IBD.

For this clonotype: The antigen remains undetermined.

A 6-nucleotide sample barcode was carried by the UMIs, which template switching added. After re-calling the 5' RACE reads, TCRdb lists one entry per CDR3 protein, DNA absent. The sample's table shows 420,000 or so distinct CDR3 sequences. Germline V gene data show CDR1 as MNHEY and CDR2 as SVGEGT. This CDR3 has 15 amino acids. Total RNA isolation used whole blood (no T cell sorting was performed). Input material: blood. The chain recombines TRBV6-2 or TRBV6-3 with TRBJ2-1; the D call from TCRdb, TRBD2, cannot be confirmed without DNA. This TCR came from a human donor with ulcerative colitis or Crohn's disease, or a healthy co-twin of an affected twin (not recorded which). The CDR3: CASRKAGVSDNEQFF.